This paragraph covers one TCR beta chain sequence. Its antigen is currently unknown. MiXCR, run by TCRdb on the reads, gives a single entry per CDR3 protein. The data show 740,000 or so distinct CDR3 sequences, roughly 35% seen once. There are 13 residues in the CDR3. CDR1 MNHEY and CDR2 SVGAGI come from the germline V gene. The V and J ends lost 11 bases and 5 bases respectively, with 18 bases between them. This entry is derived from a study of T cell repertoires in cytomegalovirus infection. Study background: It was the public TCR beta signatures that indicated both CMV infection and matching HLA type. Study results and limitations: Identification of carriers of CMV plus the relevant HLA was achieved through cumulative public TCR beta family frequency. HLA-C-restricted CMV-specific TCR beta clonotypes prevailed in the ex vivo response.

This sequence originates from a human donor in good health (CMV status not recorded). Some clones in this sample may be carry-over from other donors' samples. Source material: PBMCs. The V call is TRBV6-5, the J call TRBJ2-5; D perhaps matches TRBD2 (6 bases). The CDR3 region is CALSPRLAETQYF. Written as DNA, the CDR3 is TGTGCCCTCAGTCCCCGCCTAGCGGAGACCCAGTACTTC.